This TCR beta chain was documented in a study of CD8 T cells in ankylosing spondylitis. Details on this clonotype: Its antigen is not known.

A quantitative 5'-RACE method, one with molecular barcodes, was used to make TCR beta libraries. TCRdb analysed the 5' RACE reads with MiXCR anew, one entry per CDR3 protein. The sample lists roughly 440,000 distinct CDR3 sequences, 15% to 20% occurring once. V shed 5 bases, J shed 6 bases, and the junction held 7 bases outside the gene matches. The germline V gene encodes CDR1 LNHNV and CDR2 YYDKDF (reference sequence). The CDR3 is made up of 15 amino acids. Notes on the study in general: In peripheral blood, disease-linked CD8+ clones occurred at relatively low frequencies. There was a TCR beta motif, made of 7 to 9 highly homologous variants, that appeared characteristic of ankylosing spondylitis blood. The study looked at matched synovial fluid samples from ankylosing spondylitis patients. Disease-linked clones were reported to be significantly enriched there. Certain motif variants had earlier been reported in reactive arthritis synovial fluid and blood.

The TCR comes from a male donor with ankylosing spondylitis. Sequenced material: blood, either unsorted or a sorted T cell fraction (not recorded which). This rearrangement joins TRBV15 to TRBJ2-2, with 9 nucleotides matching TRBD2. CDR3 sequence: CATSVASGRSGELFF. The CDR3 coding sequence is TGTGCCACCAGCGTGGCAAGCGGGAGGTCCGGGGAGCTGTTTTTT.